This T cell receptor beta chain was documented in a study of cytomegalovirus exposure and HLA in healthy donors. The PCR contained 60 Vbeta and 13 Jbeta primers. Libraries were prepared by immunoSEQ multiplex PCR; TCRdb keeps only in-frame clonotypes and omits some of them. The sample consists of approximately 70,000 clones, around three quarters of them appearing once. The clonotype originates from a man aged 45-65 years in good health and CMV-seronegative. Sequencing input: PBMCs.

The CDR3 nucleotides read TGTGCCAGCAGCCAAGATGGACGAGGGCTCGCCGAAGCTTTCTTT. Amino acids: CASSQDGRGLAEAFF. The chain employs TRBV14 and TRBJ1-1; no definite D call. The germline CDR1 and CDR2 sequences are SGHDN and FVKESK. CDR3 length equals 15 residues. V lost 0 bases to trimming and J lost 8 bases, with 16 bases between them.